This TCR beta chain originates from a study of technical replicates of blood from several donors (dated by TCRdb to 2017 to 2019). On this clone itself: The target of this receptor is not known. Base qualities are missing; no much larger clone stands one base away.

Measured from the cysteine to the phenylalanine, the CDR3 is 18 residues long. Only the CDR3 region is kept as DNA, spanning 54 bases read in frame from base 1. V gives up 5 bases and J gives up 2 bases, and the segment between their germline ends measures 25 bases. The germline V gene provides CDR1 MGHRA and CDR2 YSYEKL. Library construction relied on the immunoSEQ multiplex PCR assay. TCRdb took this table from immuneACCESS and kept in-frame rearrangements with V and J called. Such tables lack part of the clones; where checked against another copy, unresolved V genes explain under half of the gap, and the rest is unexplained. The sample has 45,000 to 60,000 clones on record, about 96% of them singletons. About 0.39% of the sample is taken by the ten largest.

The chain is assembled from TRBV4-1 and TRBJ2-7, with TRBD1 tentatively as D gene (6 bases match). Sequencing was done on a sample of T cells isolated from PBMCs. The sequence was obtained from a human donor in good health. The sequenced DNA is TGCGCCAGCAGCACTAGAGCACTGACAGGACGAAGTACCTACGAGCAGTACTTC. Translation gives CASSTRALTGRSTYEQYF.